This T cell receptor beta chain was recorded in a study of radiation and T cells in renal cell carcinoma. Repertoires were generated with immunoSEQ multiplex PCR, while TCRdb's copy carries only in-frame clones and drops some. Among about 140,000 clones listed, over 80% were seen once. The time point is: baseline pretreatment blood. Regarding treatment: 15 Gy SBRT to primary tumor, nephrectomy 4 weeks later. The starting material was blood, obtained from a patient whose treatment included radiotherapy and nephrectomy. The clonotype was recovered from a woman aged 45-59 years with renal cell carcinoma.

CDR3 loop: CASSVTSGGFVEQYF. The DNA of the CDR3 is TGTGCCAGCAGCGTAACTAGCGGGGGCTTTGTCGAGCAGTACTTC. This chain links TRBV9 with TRBJ2-7; 11 nucleotides agree with TRBD2. The CDR3 totals 15 residues. Trimming removed 1 base from V and 6 bases from J; junction bases left unmatched: 6. The germline V gene encodes CDR1 SGDLS and CDR2 YYNGEE.